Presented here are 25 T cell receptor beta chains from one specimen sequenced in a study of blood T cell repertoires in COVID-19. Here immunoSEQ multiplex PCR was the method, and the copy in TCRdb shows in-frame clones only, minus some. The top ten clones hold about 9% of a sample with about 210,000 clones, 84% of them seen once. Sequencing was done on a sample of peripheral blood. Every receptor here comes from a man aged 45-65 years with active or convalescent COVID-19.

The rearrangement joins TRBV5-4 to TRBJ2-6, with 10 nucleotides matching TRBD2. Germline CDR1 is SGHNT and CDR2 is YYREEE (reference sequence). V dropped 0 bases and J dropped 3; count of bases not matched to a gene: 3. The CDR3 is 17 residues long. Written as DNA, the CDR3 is TGTGCCAGCAGCTTGGATCTAGCGGGAGTTGGGGCCAACGTCCTGACTTTC. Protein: CASSLDLAGVGANVLTF.

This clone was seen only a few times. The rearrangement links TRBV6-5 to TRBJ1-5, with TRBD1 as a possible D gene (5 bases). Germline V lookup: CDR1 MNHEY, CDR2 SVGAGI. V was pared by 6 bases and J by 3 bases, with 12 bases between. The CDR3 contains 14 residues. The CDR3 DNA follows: TGTGCCAGCAGGCCGGCCAGGGCCAATCAGCCCCAGCATTTT. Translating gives CASRPARANQPQHF.

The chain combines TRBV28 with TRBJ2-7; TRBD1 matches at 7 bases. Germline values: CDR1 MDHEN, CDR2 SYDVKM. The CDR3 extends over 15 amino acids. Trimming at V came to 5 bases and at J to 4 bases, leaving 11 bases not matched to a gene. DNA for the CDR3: TGTGCCAGCAGTCTCAGGGGGTCCCGAAGTTACGAGCAGTACGTC. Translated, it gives CASSLRGSRSYEQYV.

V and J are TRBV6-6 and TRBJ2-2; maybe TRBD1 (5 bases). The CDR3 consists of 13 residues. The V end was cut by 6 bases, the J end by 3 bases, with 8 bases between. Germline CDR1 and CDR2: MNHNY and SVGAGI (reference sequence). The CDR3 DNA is TGTGCCAGCAGCCAACAGGACACCGGGGAGCTGTTTTTT. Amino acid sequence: CASSQQDTGELFF.

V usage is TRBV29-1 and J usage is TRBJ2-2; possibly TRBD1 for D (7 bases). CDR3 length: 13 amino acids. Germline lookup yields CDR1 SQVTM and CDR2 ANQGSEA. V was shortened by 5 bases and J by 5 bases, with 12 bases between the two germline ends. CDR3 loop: CSVRRGRTGELFF. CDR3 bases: TGCAGCGTTCGCAGGGGGAGGACCGGGGAGCTGTTTTTT.

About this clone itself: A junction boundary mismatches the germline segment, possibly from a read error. DNA of the CDR3: TGTGCTAGCAGCTTGGGGCCTAGCGGGGCCTACAATGAGCAGTTCTTC. It encodes CASSLGPSGAYNEQFF. The chain recombines TRBV7-7 with TRBJ2-1, with 9 bases that match TRBD2. CDR1 SSHAT and CDR2 FNYEAQ come from the germline V gene (reference sequence). This CDR3 region has 16 residues.

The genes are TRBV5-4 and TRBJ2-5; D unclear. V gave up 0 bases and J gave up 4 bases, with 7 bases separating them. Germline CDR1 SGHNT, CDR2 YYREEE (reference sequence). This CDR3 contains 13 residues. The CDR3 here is CASSLGPLETQYF. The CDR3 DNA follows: TGTGCCAGCAGCTTGGGGCCCCTAGAGACCCAGTACTTC. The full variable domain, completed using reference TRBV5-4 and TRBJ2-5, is ETGVTQSPTHLIKTRGQQVTLRCSSQSGHNTVSWYQQALGQGPQFIFQYYREEENGRGNFPPRFSGLQFPNYSSELNVNALELDDSALYLCASSLGPLETQYFGPGTRLLVL.

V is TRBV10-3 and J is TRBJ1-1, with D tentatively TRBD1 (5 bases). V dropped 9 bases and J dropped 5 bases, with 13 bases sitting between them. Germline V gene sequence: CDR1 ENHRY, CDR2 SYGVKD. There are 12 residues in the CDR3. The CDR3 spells CAIESGRTEAFF. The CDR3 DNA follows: TGTGCCATAGAATCAGGGAGGACTGAAGCTTTCTTT.

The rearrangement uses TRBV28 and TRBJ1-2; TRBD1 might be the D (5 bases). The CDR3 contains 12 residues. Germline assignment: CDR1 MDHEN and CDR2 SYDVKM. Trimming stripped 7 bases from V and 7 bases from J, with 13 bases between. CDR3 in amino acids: CASTNRHGGYTF. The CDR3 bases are TGTGCCAGCACAAACAGGCATGGTGGCTACACCTTC.

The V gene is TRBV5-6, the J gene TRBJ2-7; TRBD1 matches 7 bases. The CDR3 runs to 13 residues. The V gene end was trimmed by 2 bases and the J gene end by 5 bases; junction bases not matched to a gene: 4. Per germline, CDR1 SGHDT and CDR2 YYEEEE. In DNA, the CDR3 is TGTGCCAGCAGCTTAGACAGGGTCGACGAGCAGTACGTC. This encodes CASSLDRVDEQYV.

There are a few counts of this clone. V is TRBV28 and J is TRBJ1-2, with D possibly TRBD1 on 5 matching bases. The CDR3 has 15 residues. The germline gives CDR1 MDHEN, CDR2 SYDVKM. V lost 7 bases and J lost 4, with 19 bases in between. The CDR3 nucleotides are TGTGCCAGCACTTTTTGGGGCAGGGCGTCCTATGGCTACACCTTC. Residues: CASTFWGRASYGYTF.

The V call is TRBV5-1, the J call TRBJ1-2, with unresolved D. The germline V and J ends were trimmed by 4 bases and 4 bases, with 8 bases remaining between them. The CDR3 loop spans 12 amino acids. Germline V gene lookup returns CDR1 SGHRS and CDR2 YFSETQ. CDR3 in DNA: TGCGCCAGCAGCCCGGAGAGCTATGGCTACACCTTC. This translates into CASSPESYGYTF.

This chain's CDR3 is CASRGEDQPQHF. The DNA for the CDR3 is TGTGCCAGCCGGGGGGAAGATCAGCCCCAGCATTTT. The chain recombines TRBV2 with TRBJ1-5; D is possibly TRBD1 (5 bases). CDR1 is SNHLY, CDR2 FYNNEI, per germline. CDR3 length equals 12 residues. V shed 8 bases and J shed 5 bases, with 10 bases lying between them.

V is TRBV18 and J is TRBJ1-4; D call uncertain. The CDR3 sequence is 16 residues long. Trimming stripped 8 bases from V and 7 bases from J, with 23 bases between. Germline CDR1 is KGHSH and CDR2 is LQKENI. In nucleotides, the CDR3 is TGTGCCAGCGGACCCGGGGATGGGAGGATTGGTGAAAAACTGTTTTTT. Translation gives CASGPGDGRIGEKLFF.

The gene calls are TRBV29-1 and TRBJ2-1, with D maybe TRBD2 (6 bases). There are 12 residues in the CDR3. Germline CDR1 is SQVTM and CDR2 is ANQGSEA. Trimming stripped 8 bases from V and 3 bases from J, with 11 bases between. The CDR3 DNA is TGCAGCCCGCTGGGGGGCTACAATGAGCAGTTCTTC. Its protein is CSPLGGYNEQFF.

In nucleotides, the CDR3 is TGTGCCAGCAGCTTCGGGGGAGGGAACACCGGGGAGCTGTTTTTT. It translates to CASSFGGGNTGELFF. The J gene is TRBJ2-2, the V gene TRBV5-4; tentatively, D is TRBD2 (6 bases). V lost 2 bases, J lost 1 base, and 9 bases lay in between. CDR1 and CDR2 (germline): SGHNT, YYREEE (reference sequence). The CDR3 length is 15 residues.

CDR3 coding DNA: TGCGCCAGCAGCCAGTTTTCAGGCAATCAGCCCCAGCATTTT. Translated, it gives CASSQFSGNQPQHF. This chain links TRBV4-1 with TRBJ1-5, with D unresolved. V was cut by 3 bases and J by 2 bases, with 8 bases left in between. This CDR3 has 14 amino acids. In germline, CDR1 is MGHRA, CDR2 YSYEKL.

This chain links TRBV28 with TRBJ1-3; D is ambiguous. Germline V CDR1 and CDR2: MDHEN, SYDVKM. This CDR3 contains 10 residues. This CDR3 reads CASEGNTIYF. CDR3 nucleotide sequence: TGTGCTAGTGAGGGAAACACCATATATTTT.

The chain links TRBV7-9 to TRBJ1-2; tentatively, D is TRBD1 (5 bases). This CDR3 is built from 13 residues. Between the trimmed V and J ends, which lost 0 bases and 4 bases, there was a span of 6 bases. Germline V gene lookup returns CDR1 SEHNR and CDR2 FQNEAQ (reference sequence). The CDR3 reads CASSLAGVYGYTF. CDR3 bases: TGTGCCAGCAGCTTAGCAGGGGTCTATGGCTACACCTTC. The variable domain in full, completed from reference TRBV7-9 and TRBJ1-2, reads DTGVSQNPRHKITKRGQNVTFRCDPISEHNRLYWYRQTLGQGPEFLTYFQNEAQLEKSRLLSDRFSAERPKGSFSTLEIQRTEQGDSAMYLCASSLAGVYGYTFGSGTRLTVV.

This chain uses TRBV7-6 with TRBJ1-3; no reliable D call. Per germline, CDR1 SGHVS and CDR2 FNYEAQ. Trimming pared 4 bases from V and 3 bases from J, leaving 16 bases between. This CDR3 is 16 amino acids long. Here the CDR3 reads CASSSPSGEVGNTIYF. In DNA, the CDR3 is TGTGCCAGCAGCTCACCGAGCGGAGAGGTTGGAAACACCATATATTTT. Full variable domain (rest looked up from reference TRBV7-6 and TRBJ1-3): GAGVSQSPRYKVTKRGQDVALRCDPISGHVSLYWYRQALGQGPEFLTYFNYEAQQDKSGLPNDRFSAERPEGSISTLTIQRTEQRDSAMYRCASSSPSGEVGNTIYFGEGSWLTVV.

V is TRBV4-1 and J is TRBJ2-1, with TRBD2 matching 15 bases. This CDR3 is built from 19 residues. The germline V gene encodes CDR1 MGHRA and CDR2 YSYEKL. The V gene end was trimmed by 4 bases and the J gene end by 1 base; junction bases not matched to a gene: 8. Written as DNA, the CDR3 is TGCGCCAGCAGCCTAAGGACTAGCGGGAGGGTAATATCCTACAATGAGCAGTTCTTC. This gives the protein CASSLRTSGRVISYNEQFF.

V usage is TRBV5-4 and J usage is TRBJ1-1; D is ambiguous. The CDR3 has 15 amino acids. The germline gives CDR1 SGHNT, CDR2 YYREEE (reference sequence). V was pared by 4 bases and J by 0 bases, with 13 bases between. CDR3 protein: CASSPGAILNTEAFF. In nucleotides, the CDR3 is TGTGCCAGCAGCCCAGGTGCAATTCTGAACACTGAAGCTTTCTTT.

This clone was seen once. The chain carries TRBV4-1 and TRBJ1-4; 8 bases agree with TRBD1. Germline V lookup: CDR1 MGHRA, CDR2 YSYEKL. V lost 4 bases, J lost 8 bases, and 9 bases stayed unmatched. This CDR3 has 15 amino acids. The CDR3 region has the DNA TGCGCCAGCAGCCGGCCTGACAGGGGACGCGAAAAACTGTTTTTT. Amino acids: CASSRPDRGREKLFF.

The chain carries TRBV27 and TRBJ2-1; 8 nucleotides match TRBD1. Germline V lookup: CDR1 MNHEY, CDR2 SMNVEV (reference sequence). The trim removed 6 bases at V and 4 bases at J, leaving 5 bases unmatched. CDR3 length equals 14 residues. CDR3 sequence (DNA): TGTGCCAGCAGCCAGGACAGGGCGTACAATGAGCAGTTCTTC. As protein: CASSQDRAYNEQFF.

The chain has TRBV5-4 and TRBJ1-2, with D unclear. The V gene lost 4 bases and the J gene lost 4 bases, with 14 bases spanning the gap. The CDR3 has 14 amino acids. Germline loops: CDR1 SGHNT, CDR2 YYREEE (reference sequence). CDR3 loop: CASSQKGGLYGYTF. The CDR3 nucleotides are TGTGCCAGCAGCCAAAAGGGAGGCCTCTATGGCTACACCTTC.